This T cell receptor beta chain is from a study of technical replicates of blood from four donors (dated by TCRdb to the late 2010s). Library preparation employed the immunoSEQ multiplex PCR assay. Drawn from immuneACCESS, this table holds only the in-frame rearrangements with V and J called that TCRdb kept. Clones are partly lost; checked studies trace under half to an unresolved V gene and leave the rest unexplained. The sample contains about 13,000 clones, roughly 77% of them found a single time. The ten top clones hold more than 10% of the sample. For this clone: Its antigen is still unknown. One base away there is no much larger clone; base qualities are not given.

Specimen: PBMCs. This TCR was sampled from a human donor in good health.

DNA sequence: TGTGCCAGCAGCTTAGGGGCTAGCGGGAGTTTGACAGATACGCAGTATTTT. Translated, this gives CASSLGASGSLTDTQYF. The chain links TRBV7-2 with TRBJ2-3, with 10 central nucleotides matching TRBD2. CDR1 SGHTA and CDR2 FQGNSA were looked up in the germline V gene. From the cysteine through the phenylalanine, the CDR3 covers 17 amino acids. Left in the record is the CDR3 DNA by itself, 51 bases read in frame from the first base. V has 1 base trimmed and J has 3 bases trimmed; junction bases matching no gene number 7.